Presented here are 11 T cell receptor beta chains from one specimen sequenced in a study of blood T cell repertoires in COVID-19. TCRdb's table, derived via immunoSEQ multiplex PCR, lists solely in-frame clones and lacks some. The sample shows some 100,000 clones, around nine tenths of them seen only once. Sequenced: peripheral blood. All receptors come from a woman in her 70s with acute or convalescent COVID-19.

CDR3 in DNA: TGTGCCAGCAGTTTATTGTTTCAACCGGACAGGGGGCGGTCGGAGTACTTC. It is translated as CASSLLFQPDRGRSEYF. This chain connects TRBV28 to TRBJ2-7, with TRBD1 matching 11 bases. CDR3 length: 17 amino acids. Germline CDR1 is MDHEN and CDR2 is SYDVKM. V shed 1 base, J shed 11 bases, and the junction held 16 bases outside the gene matches. Variable domain in full (rest from reference TRBV28 and TRBJ2-7): DVKVTQSSRYLVKRTGEKVFLECVQDMDHENMFWYRQDPGLGLRLIYFSYDVKMKEKGDIPEGYSVSREKKERFSLILESASTNQTSMYLCASSLLFQPDRGRSEYFGPGTRLTVT.

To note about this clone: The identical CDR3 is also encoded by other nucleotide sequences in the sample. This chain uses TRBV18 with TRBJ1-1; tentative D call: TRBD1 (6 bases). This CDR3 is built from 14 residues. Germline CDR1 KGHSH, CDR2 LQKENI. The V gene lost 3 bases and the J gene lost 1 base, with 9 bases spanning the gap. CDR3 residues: CASSPQGSNTEAFF. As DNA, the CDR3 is TGTGCCAGCTCACCGCAGGGGTCGAACACTGAAGCTTTCTTT.

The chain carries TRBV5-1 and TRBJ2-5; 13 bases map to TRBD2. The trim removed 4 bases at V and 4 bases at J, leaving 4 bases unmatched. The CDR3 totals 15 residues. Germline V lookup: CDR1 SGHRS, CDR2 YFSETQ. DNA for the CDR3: TGCGCCAGCAGCCCCACTAGCGGGGGGGGAGAGACCCAGTACTTC. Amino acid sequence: CASSPTSGGGETQYF.

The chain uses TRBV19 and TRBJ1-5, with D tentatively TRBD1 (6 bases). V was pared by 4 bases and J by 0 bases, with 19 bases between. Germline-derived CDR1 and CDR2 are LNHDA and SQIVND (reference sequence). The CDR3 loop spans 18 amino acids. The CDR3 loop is CASSKEGGGTVSNQPQHF. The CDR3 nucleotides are TGTGCCAGTAGTAAAGAGGGTGGGGGCACCGTTAGCAATCAGCCCCAGCATTTT.

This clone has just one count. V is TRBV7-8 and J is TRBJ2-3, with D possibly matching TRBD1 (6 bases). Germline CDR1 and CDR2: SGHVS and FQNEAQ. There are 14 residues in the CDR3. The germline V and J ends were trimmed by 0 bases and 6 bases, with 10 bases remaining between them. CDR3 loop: CASSLAGARDTQYF. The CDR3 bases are TGTGCCAGCAGCTTAGCGGGGGCTCGGGATACGCAGTATTTT.

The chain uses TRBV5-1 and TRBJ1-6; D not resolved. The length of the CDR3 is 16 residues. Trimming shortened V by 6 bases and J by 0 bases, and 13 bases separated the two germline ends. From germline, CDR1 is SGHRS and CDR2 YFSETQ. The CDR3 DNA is TGCGCCAGCACCGCCGGTTTTAGCTCCTATAATTCACCCCTCCACTTT. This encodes CASTAGFSSYNSPLHF.

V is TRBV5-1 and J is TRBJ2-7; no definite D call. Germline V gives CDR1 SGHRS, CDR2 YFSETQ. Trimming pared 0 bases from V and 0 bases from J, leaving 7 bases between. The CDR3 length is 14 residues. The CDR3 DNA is TGCGCCAGCAGCTTGGGAGGCAGCTCCTACGAGCAGTACGTC. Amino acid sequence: CASSLGGSSYEQYV.

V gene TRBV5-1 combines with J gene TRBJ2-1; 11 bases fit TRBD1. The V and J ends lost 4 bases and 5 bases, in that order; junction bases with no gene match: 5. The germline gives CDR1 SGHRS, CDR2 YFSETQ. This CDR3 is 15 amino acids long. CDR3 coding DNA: TGCGCCAGCAGCCGTTTGGGACAGGGGGACAATGAGCAGTTCTTC. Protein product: CASSRLGQGDNEQFF. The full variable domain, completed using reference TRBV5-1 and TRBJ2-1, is KAGVTQTPRYLIKTRGQQVTLSCSPISGHRSVSWYQQTPGQGLQFLFEYFSETQRNKGNFPGRFSGRQFSNSRSEMNVSTLELGDSALYLCASSRLGQGDNEQFFGPGTRLTVL.

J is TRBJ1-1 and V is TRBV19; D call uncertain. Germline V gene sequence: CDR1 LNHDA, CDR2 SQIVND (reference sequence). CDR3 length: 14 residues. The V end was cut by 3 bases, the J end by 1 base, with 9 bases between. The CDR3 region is CASSMARQNTEAFF. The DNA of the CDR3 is TGTGCCAGTAGTATGGCCAGGCAGAACACTGAAGCTTTCTTT.

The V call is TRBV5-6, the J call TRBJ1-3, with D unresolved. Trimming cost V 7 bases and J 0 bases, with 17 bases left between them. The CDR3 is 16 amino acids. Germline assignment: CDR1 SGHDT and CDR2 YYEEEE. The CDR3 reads CASLPGGPNSGNTIYF. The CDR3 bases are TGTGCCAGCCTCCCCGGCGGGCCGAACTCTGGAAACACCATATATTTT.

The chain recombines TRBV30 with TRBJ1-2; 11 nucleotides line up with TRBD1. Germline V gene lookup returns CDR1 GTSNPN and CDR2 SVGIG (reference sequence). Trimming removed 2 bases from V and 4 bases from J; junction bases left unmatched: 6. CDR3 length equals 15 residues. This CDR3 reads CAWSRPGQGGYGYTF. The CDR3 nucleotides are TGTGCCTGGAGTAGACCGGGACAGGGGGGCTATGGCTACACCTTC.